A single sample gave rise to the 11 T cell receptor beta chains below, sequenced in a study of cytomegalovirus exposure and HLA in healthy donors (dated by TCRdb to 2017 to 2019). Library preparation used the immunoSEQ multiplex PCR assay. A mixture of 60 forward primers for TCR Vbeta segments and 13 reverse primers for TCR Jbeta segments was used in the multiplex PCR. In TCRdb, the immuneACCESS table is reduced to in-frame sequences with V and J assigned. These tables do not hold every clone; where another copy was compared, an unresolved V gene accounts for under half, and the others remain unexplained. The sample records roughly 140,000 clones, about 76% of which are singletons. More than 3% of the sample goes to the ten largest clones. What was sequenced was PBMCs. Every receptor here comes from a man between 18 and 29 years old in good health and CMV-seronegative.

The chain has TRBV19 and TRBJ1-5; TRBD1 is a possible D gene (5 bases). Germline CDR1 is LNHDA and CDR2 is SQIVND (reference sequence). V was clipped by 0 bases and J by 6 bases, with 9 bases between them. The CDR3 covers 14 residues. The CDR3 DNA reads TGTGCCAGTAGTATAGACAGGGATATTCAGCCCCAGCATTTT. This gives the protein CASSIDRDIQPQHF. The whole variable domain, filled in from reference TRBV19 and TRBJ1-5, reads DGGITQSPKYLFRKEGQNVTLSCEQNLNHDAMYWYRQDPGQGLRLIYYSQIVNDFQKGDIAEGYSVSREKKESFPLTVTSAQKNPTAFYLCASSIDRDIQPQHFGDGTRLSIL.

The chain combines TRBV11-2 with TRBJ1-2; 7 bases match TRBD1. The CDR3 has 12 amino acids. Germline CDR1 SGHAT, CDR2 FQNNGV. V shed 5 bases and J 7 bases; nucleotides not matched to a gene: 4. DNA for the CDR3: TGTGCCAGCAGCAGGACAGGAGTTGGCTACACCTTC. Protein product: CASSRTGVGYTF.

The CDR3 nucleotides read TGCGCCAGCAGCCAAGAAAGACCACGGAGGTCGGCTGGCTACACCTTC. This gives the protein CASSQERPRRSAGYTF. The chain combines TRBV4-1 with TRBJ1-2; D remains ambiguous. CDR3 length: 16 residues. V was cut by 0 bases and J by 7 bases, with 18 bases left in between. In germline, CDR1 is MGHRA, CDR2 YSYEKL.

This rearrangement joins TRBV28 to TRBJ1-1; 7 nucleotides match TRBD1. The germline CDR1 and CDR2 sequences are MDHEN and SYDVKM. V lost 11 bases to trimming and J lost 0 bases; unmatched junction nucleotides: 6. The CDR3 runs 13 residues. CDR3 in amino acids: CAGKTGMNTEAFF. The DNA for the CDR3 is TGTGCCGGAAAGACAGGGATGAACACTGAAGCTTTCTTT.

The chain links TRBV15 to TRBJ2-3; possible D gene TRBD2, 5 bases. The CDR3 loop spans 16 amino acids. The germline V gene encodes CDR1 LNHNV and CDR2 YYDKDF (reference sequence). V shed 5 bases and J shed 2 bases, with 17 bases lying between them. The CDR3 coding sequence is TGTGCCACCAGCGCCCTAGGAGGCTCTGTCACAGATACGCAGTATTTT. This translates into CATSALGGSVTDTQYF.

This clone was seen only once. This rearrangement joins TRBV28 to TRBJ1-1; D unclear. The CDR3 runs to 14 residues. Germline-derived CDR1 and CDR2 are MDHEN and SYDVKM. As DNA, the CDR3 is TGTACCGGATCGGCCCCCGGGAGGGACACTGAAGCTTTCTTT. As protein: CTGSAPGRDTEAFF.

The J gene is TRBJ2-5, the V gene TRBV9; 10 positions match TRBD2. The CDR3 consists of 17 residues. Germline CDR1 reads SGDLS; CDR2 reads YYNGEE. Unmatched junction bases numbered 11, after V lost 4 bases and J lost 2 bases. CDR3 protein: CASSHPLAGALQETQYF. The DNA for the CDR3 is TGTGCCAGCAGCCACCCCCTAGCGGGGGCCCTACAAGAGACCCAGTACTTC. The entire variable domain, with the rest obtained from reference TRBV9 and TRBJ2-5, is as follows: DSGVTQTPKHLITATGQRVTLRCSPRSGDLSVYWYQQSLDQGLQFLIQYYNGEERAKGNILERFSAQQFPDLHSELNLSSLELGDSALYFCASSHPLAGALQETQYFGPGTRLLVL.

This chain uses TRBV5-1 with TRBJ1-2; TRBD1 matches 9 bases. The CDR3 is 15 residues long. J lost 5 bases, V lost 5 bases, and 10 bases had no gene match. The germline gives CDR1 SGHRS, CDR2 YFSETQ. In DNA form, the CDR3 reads TGCGCCAGCAGACCACTCGGGACAGGGACGTATGGCTACACCTTC. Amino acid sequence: CASRPLGTGTYGYTF.

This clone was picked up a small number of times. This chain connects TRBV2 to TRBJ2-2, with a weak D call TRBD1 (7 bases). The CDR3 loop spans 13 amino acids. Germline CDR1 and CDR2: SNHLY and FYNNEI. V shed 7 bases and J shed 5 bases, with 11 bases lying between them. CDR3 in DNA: TGTGCCAGCACCAGGGGGAGGACCGGGGAGCTGTTTTTT. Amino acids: CASTRGRTGELFF.

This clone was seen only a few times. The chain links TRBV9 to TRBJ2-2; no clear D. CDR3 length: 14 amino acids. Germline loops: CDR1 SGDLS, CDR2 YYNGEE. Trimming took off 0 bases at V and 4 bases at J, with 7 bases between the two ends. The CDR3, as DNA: TGTGCCAGCAGCGTAGTCAGTGTCACCGGGGAGCTGTTTTTT. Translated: CASSVVSVTGELFF.

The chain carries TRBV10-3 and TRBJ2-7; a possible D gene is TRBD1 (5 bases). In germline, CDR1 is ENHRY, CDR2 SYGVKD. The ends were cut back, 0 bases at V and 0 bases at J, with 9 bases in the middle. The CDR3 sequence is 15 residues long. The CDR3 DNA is TGTGCCATCAGTGAGTCGGCAGGGATCTCCTACGAGCAGTACTTC. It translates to CAISESAGISYEQYF.